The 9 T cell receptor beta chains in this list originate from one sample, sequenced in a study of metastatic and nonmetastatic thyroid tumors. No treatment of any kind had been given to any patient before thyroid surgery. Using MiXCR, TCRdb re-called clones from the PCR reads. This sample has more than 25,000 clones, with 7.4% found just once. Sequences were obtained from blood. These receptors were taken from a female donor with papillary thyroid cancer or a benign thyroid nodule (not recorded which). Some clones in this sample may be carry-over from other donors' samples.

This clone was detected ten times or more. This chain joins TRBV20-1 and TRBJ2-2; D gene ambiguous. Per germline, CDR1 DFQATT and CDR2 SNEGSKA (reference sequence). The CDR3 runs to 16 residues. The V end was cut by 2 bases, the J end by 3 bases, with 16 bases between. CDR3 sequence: CSARLVGSLDTGELFF. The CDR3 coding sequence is TGCAGTGCTAGACTGGTAGGCAGCCTAGACACCGGGGAGCTGTTTTTT.

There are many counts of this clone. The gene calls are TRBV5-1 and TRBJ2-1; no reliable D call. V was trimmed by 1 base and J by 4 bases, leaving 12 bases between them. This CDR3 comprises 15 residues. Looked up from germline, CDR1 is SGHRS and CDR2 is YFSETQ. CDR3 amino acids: CASSLIPGGYNEQFF. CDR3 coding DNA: TGCGCCAGCAGCTTGATCCCCGGCGGATACAATGAGCAGTTCTTC.

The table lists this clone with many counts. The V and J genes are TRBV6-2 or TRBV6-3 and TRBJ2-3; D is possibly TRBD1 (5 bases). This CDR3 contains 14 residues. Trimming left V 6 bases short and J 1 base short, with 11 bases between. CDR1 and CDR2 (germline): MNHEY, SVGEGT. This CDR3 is CASSPRQRTDTQYF. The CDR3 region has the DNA TGTGCCAGCAGCCCTCGACAGCGCACAGATACGCAGTATTTT.

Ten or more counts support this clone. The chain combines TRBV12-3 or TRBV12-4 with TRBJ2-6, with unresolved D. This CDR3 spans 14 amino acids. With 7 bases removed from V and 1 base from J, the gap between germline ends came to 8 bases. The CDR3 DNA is TGTGCCAGCACACTGAAATCTGGGGCCAACGTCCTGACTTTC. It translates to CASTLKSGANVLTF.

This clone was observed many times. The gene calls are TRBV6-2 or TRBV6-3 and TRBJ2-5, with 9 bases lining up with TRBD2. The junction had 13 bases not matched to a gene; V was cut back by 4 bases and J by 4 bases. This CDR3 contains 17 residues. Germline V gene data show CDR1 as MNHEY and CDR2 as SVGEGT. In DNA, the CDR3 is TGTGCCAGCAGTTTCCAGCGGGGGGCCCAGGGTGCAGAGACCCAGTACTTC. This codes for CASSFQRGAQGAETQYF.

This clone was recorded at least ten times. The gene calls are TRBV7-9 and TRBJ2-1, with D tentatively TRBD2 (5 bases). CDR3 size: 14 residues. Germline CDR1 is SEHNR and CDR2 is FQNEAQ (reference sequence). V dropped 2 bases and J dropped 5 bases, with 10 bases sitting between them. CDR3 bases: TGTGCCAGCAGCTTACACGGACTCGACAATGAGCAGTTCTTC. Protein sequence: CASSLHGLDNEQFF.

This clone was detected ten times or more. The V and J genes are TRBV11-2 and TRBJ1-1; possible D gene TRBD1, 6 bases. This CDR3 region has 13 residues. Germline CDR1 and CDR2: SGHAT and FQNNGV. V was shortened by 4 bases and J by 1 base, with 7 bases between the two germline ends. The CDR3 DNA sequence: TGTGCCAGCAGCTGGACAGCGAACACTGAAGCTTTCTTT. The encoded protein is CASSWTANTEAFF.

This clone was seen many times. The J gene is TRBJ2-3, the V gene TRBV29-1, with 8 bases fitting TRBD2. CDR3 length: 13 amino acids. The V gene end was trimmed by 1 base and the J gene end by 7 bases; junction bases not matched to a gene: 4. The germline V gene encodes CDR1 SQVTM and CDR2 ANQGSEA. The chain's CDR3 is CSVEAGGPNTQYF. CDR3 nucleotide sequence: TGCAGCGTTGAAGCGGGGGGGCCGAATACGCAGTATTTT.

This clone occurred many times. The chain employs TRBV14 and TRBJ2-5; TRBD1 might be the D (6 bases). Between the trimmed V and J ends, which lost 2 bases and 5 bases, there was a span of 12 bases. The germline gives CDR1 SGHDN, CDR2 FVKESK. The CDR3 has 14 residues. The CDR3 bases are TGTGCCAGCAGCCAACTCGTAAGGGGGGAGACCCAGTACTTC. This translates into CASSQLVRGETQYF.